This T cell receptor beta chain was sequenced in a study of blood T cell repertoires in COVID-19. The data were produced by immunoSEQ multiplex PCR, yet TCRdb's version contains in-frame clones alone and is incomplete. The sample yields around 60,000 clones, 81% seen once. Germline-derived CDR1 and CDR2 are KGHSH and LQKENI. The CDR3 has 13 residues. Losses at the gene ends were 4 bases for V and 3 bases for J; bases not matched to a gene: 1. The V and J genes are TRBV18 and TRBJ2-3; TRBD1 matches at 7 bases. This TCR came from a woman of 80 years or more with active or convalescent COVID-19. Sequences were obtained from peripheral blood. CDR3 in amino acids: CASSRQGTDTQYF. In nucleotides, the CDR3 is TGTGCCAGCTCACGACAGGGAACAGATACGCAGTATTTT.